This section outlines one T cell receptor (beta chain) sequence together with its context. This record belongs to a study of blood T cell repertoires in COVID-19. Across the whole study: Both acute and convalescent COVID-19 samples were obtained from the United States, Italy and Spain. Sources were T cells, B-cell-depleted T cells, or PBMCs; the material itself was cDNA or gDNA.

Repertoires were generated with immunoSEQ multiplex PCR, while TCRdb's copy carries only in-frame clones and drops some. The table records just over 300,000 clones, under 90% of them present only once. This TCR derives from a woman in her twenties or thirties with COVID-19, enrolled during active disease. The sample taken for sequencing was peripheral blood.

The CDR3 DNA follows: TGTGCCAGCAGCCTAACGGAGGGTTCACCCCTCCACTTT. This sequence encodes CASSLTEGSPLHF. The V call is TRBV7-9, the J call TRBJ1-6; D remains ambiguous. The length of the CDR3 is 13 residues. The ends were cut back, 5 bases at V and 9 bases at J, with 11 bases in the middle. Germline CDR1 SEHNR, CDR2 FQNEAQ (reference sequence).